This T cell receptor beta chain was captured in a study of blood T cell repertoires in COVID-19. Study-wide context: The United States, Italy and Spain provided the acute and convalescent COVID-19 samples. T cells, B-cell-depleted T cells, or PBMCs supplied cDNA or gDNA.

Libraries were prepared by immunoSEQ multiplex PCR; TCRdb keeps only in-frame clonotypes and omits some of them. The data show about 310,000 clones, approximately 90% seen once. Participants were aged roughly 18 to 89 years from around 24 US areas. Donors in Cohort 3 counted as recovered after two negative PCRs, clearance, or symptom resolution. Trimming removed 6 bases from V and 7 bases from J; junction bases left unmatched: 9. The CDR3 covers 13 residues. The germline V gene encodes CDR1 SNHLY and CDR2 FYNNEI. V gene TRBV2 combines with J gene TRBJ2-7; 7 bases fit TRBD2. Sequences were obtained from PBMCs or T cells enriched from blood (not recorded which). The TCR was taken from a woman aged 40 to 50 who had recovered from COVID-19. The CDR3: CASSQVTGGEQYF. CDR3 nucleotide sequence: TGTGCCAGCAGCCAGGTGACGGGAGGTGAGCAGTACTTC.